The clone carrying this TCR beta chain was recorded many times. Its antigen remains unknown. V gave up 1 base and J gave up 6 bases, with 10 bases separating them. The CDR3 contains 13 residues. Germline V gene lookup returns CDR1 SGHDT and CDR2 YYEEEE. Quantitative barcoded 5'-RACE was used to prepare TCR beta libraries. MiXCR, run by TCRdb on the 5' RACE reads, gives a single entry per CDR3 protein. The top ten clones hold roughly 3.3% of a sample with fewer than 550,000 distinct CDR3 sequences, roughly 5% of them seen once. This entry belongs to a study of CD8 T cells in ankylosing spondylitis. Study-level findings and limits: Matched ankylosing spondylitis synovial fluid reportedly contained a significantly enriched population of disease-linked clones. As for the disease-linked clones, they showed a CD8+ phenotype and occurred at relatively low frequencies in peripheral blood. One TCR beta motif, made up of several highly homologous variants, appeared characteristic of ankylosing spondylitis blood.

The chain is built from TRBV5-6 and TRBJ1-2, with D tentatively TRBD1 (5 bases). The origin of this receptor is a male donor with ankylosing spondylitis. The material sequenced was blood, either unsorted or a sorted T cell fraction (not recorded which). CDR3 region: CASSLYPGDGYTF. The DNA of the CDR3 is TGTGCCAGCAGCTTGTATCCGGGGGATGGCTACACCTTC.